This T cell receptor beta chain was sequenced during a study of post-analysis software for immune sequencing data. As for the study in general: Relapsing-remitting, secondary progressive and progressive-relapsing forms of multiple sclerosis all featured among disease courses. General study points: Among multiple sclerosis patients, normalized Chao1 diversity was significantly below that of controls. Included in a set of about 5 TRBV segments more frequent in patients than controls were TRBV5-6, TRBV5-1 and TRBV20-1. The F measure placed samples prepared in the same batch into strongly shared clusters.

cDNA libraries of TCR beta carried unique molecular identifiers. cDNA molecules numbering roughly 0.5 million came from approximately 0.91 to 9.4 million T cells. TCRdb ran MiXCR on the PCR reads and lists one entry per CDR3 protein. The sample includes over 700,000 distinct CDR3 sequences, roughly 30% of them seen just once. Only a few counts were recorded for this clonotype. Its antigen remains unidentified. The CDR3 is made up of 12 amino acids. The ends were cut back, 1 base at V and 5 bases at J, with 6 bases in the middle. Germline lookup yields CDR1 MDHEN and CDR2 SYDVKM. J is TRBJ2-7 and V is TRBV28, with D hard to call. This TCR came from a girl aged 10-17 years with multiple sclerosis. Sequenced material: blood. The CDR3: CASSLFVDEQYF. The CDR3 bases are TGTGCCAGCAGTTTATTCGTAGACGAGCAGTACTTC.